A single sample is the source of the 5 T cell receptor beta chains below, sequenced in a study of cytomegalovirus exposure and HLA in healthy donors. 13 Jbeta primers and 60 Vbeta primers were used for the PCR. The method was immunoSEQ multiplex PCR; TCRdb's version includes in-frame clones alone and lacks a portion of them. Altogether about 150,000 clones are present, 60% to 75% being singletons, with the ten largest covering about 2.7%. The sequencing sample was made of PBMCs. These receptors all come from a man between 18 and 29 years old in good health and CMV-seronegative.

This sequence joins TRBV18 and TRBJ1-2, with D perhaps matching TRBD1 (5 bases). This CDR3 spans 14 amino acids. V was shortened by 3 bases and J by 6 bases, with 14 bases between the two germline ends. Germline CDR1 is KGHSH and CDR2 is LQKENI. The CDR3 region has the DNA TGTGCCAGCTCACCCAACACAGGAAGTGATGGCTACACCTTC. This encodes CASSPNTGSDGYTF.

The chain combines TRBV11-2 with TRBJ2-7; 7 positions agree with TRBD1. CDR1 and CDR2 from the germline V gene are SGHAT and FQNNGV. There are 13 residues in the CDR3. V dropped 4 bases and J dropped 4; count of bases not matched to a gene: 4. The CDR3 nucleotides read TGTGCCAGCAGCTCAAGACAGGGTTACGAGCAGTACTTC. It codes for CASSSRQGYEQYF.

The rearrangement uses TRBV10-3 and TRBJ2-2; D is perhaps TRBD2 (5 bases). Germline V CDR1 and CDR2: ENHRY, SYGVKD. This CDR3 is built from 16 residues. V was clipped by 6 bases and J by 2 bases, with 16 bases between them. This CDR3 reads CAIRPSSGLNTGELFF. For the CDR3, the DNA is TGTGCCATCAGGCCGTCTTCGGGATTAAACACCGGGGAGCTGTTTTTT.

The chain employs TRBV14 and TRBJ1-3; perhaps TRBD1 as D (6 bases). In germline, CDR1 is SGHDN, CDR2 FVKESK. The V end was cut by 4 bases, the J end by 0 bases, with 16 bases between. This CDR3 contains 17 residues. DNA of the CDR3: TGTGCCAGCAGCCCCCGAAGGGGACAAACCTCTGGAAACACCATATATTTT. Translation: CASSPRRGQTSGNTIYF.

A few counts support this clone. The chain employs TRBV4-3 and TRBJ1-2; 9 positions agree with TRBD1. V was clipped by 0 bases and J by 2 bases; unmatched bases: 7. CDR3 size: 17 residues. Germline lookup yields CDR1 LGHNA and CDR2 YSLEER. CDR3 nucleotides: TGCGCCAGCAGCCAAGATATTACAGGGGGCAAGAACTATGGCTACACCTTC. Its protein product is CASSQDITGGKNYGYTF.